Listed below are T cell receptor beta chains from one sample, sequenced in a study of T cells after yellow fever vaccination. TCRdb processed the 5' RACE reads anew with MiXCR; each CDR3 protein has one entry. The profile shows 360,000 or so distinct CDR3 sequences, 11% of them singletons. Specimen: PBMCs, collected on the day of the first yellow fever vaccination. These receptors were obtained from a man younger than 35 who received the YFV17D yellow fever vaccine. Both conserved end residues are part of each CDR3. The D gene is left open where the match is weak. Size values are once, few and many counts, or a class for expanded clones, and some rows have none.

TRBV6-5,TRBD1,15,few,TRBJ1-2,TGTGCCAGCAGTACCTCCGGGACAGCTAACTATGGCTACACCTTC,CASSTSGTANYGYTF
TRBV12-3/TRBV12-4,.,14,many,TRBJ1-1,TGTGCCAGCAGTTTTTATCCCCCGAACACTGAAGCTTTCTTT,CASSFYPPNTEAFF
TRBV5-1,TRBD1,17,.,TRBJ2-5,TGCGCCAGCAGCTTCCTAACCTCAGGGGGCAGAGAAGAGACCCAGTACTTC,CASSFLTSGGREETQYF
TRBV5-6,.,13,.,TRBJ2-7,TGTGCCAGCAGCACCCGGAACCTCGGGGGGCAGTACTTC,CASSTRNLGGQYF
TRBV3-1,.,13,few,TRBJ1-3,TGTGCCAGCAGCGAACTCCAGGGGAACACCATATATTTT,CASSELQGNTIYF
TRBV4-3,.,17,.,TRBJ2-1,TGCGCCAGCAGCCAAGACGGTGGGCCCTGGGGCCTCAATGAGCAGTTCTTC,CASSQDGGPWGLNEQFF
TRBV10-2,TRBD1,14,.,TRBJ1-4,TGCGCCAGGGGGACAGGGGTCTTTAATGAAAAACTGTTTTTT,CARGTGVFNEKLFF
TRBV30,.,17,few,TRBJ1-6,TGTGCCTGGAGTGTACTTGGGGCAAGCTCCTATAATTCACCCCTCCACTTT,CAWSVLGASSYNSPLHF
TRBV9,.,13,.,TRBJ2-7,TGTGCCAGCAGCGTAACTGGGGAATACGAGCAGTACTTC,CASSVTGEYEQYF
TRBV5-1,.,15,few,TRBJ2-5,TGCGCCAGCAGCGGAGGGACCGTAGCAGATGAGACCCAGTACTTC,CASSGGTVADETQYF
TRBV20-1,.,14,.,TRBJ2-3,TGCAGTGCTAGTCCCGGGAGCAGGACAGATACGCAGTATTTT,CSASPGSRTDTQYF